This T cell receptor beta chain was found in a study of blood T cell repertoires in COVID-19. Turning to the study itself: The origin of the acute and convalescent COVID-19 samples was the United States, Italy and Spain.

Per the original data handling: Researchers report that nucleated cell counts were estimated from reference gene primer amplification. TCRdb's copy holds only in-frame clones and misses some; the assay was immunoSEQ multiplex PCR. V and J calls and clone size are given by that table; D and trimming were obtained from the DNA. Among 88,000 or so clones listed, 83% were seen once. Trimming removed 10 bases from V and 0 bases from J, with 16 bases in between. The V gene's germline CDR1 is ENHRY and CDR2 SYGVKD. CDR3 length equals 15 residues. Sequenced input: peripheral blood. This receptor was identified in a human donor in a cohort sampled during active COVID-19. This rearrangement joins TRBV10-3 to TRBJ1-3; tentative D call: TRBD1 (6 bases). CDR3 protein: CATIITGPSGNTIYF. CDR3 coding DNA: TGTGCCACTATAATCACAGGGCCCTCTGGAAACACCATATATTTT.